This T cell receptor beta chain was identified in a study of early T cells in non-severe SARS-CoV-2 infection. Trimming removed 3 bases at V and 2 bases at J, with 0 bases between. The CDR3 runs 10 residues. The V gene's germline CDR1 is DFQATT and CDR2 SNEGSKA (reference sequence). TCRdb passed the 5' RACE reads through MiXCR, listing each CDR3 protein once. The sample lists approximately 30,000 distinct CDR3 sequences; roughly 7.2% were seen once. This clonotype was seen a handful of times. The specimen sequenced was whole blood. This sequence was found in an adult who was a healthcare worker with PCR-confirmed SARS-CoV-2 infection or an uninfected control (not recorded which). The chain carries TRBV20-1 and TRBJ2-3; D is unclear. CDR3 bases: TGCAGTGCTAGCACAGATACGCAGTATTTT. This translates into CSASTDTQYF.